The 19 T cell receptor beta chains below all came from one sample that was sequenced in a study of shared clonotypes between healthy human individuals. Naive CD8 cells lacked CD45RO and underwent positive selection for CCR7, leaving out terminally differentiated effector memory CD45RA+ cells. TCRdb's table, derived via immunoSEQ multiplex PCR, lists solely in-frame clones and lacks some. Among around 1.9 million clones listed, around 93% were seen once. The sample consisted of naive CD8+ T cells from PBMCs. All receptors come from a man younger than 35 in good health. Some clones in this sample may be carry-over from other donors' samples.

This chain uses TRBV28 with TRBJ1-3; maybe TRBD1 (5 bases). Trimming removed 3 bases at V and 2 bases at J, with 8 bases between. Looked up from germline, CDR1 is MDHEN and CDR2 is SYDVKM. This CDR3 is built from 14 residues. The CDR3 coding sequence is TGTGCCAGCAGTTTCAGGGCGGCTGGAAACACCATATATTTT. This codes for CASSFRAAGNTIYF.

This CDR3 reads CASTPLNTEAFF. The CDR3, as DNA: TGTGCCAGCACCCCCCTTAATACTGAAGCTTTCTTT. The chain carries TRBV9 and TRBJ1-1; no reliable D call. V was pared by 6 bases and J by 5 bases, with 11 bases between. The CDR3 is 12 amino acids. CDR1 and CDR2 from the germline V gene are SGDLS and YYNGEE.

J is TRBJ2-5 and V is TRBV5-1, with 11 bases aligning to TRBD1. The CDR3 loop spans 16 amino acids. J gave up 5 bases and V 5 bases, and 11 bases lay outside the gene matches. Germline loops: CDR1 SGHRS, CDR2 YFSETQ. CDR3 residues: CASRDLGQGGEETQYF. CDR3 DNA sequence: TGCGCCAGCAGGGATTTGGGACAGGGGGGCGAGGAGACCCAGTACTTC. Variable domain in full (rest from reference TRBV5-1 and TRBJ2-5): KAGVTQTPRYLIKTRGQQVTLSCSPISGHRSVSWYQQTPGQGLQFLFEYFSETQRNKGNFPGRFSGRQFSNSRSEMNVSTLELGDSALYLCASRDLGQGGEETQYFGPGTRLLVL.

This rearrangement joins TRBV15 to TRBJ1-2; unclear D gene. Germline V gene sequence: CDR1 LNHNV, CDR2 YYDKDF (reference sequence). Trimming cost V 3 bases and J 0 bases, with 14 bases left between them. This CDR3 is 16 amino acids long. Here the CDR3 DNA reads TGTGCCACCAGCAGTGAAATCTCCTCTTCTAACTATGGCTACACCTTC. Protein: CATSSEISSSNYGYTF. The whole variable domain, remainder taken from reference TRBV15 and TRBJ1-2, is DAMVIQNPRYQVTQFGKPVTLSCSQTLNHNVMYWYQQKSSQAPKLLFHYYDKDFNNEADTPDNFQSRRPNTSFCFLDIRSPGLGDTAMYLCATSSEISSSNYGYTFGSGTRLTVV.

The V gene is TRBV5-6, the J gene TRBJ2-2; D gene unclear. The CDR3 spans 16 residues. Germline-derived CDR1 and CDR2 are SGHDT and YYEEEE. The V gene lost 4 bases and the J gene lost 1 base, with 14 bases spanning the gap. CDR3 coding DNA: TGTGCCAGCAGCCCTATAACGAAAAGGAACACCGGGGAGCTGTTTTTT. Translating it yields CASSPITKRNTGELFF.

On this clone: The same CDR3 also results from other DNA sequences found in this sample. The chain combines TRBV7-9 with TRBJ1-1; TRBD1 might be the D (6 bases). Germline CDR1 reads SEHNR; CDR2 reads FQNEAQ (reference sequence). V dropped 4 bases and J dropped 1 base, with 7 bases sitting between them. The length of the CDR3 is 13 residues. The CDR3 loop reads CASSSRGNTEAFF. DNA for the CDR3: TGTGCCAGCAGCTCCAGGGGGAACACTGAAGCTTTCTTT.

This clone was found a few times. This specimen includes other DNA sequences encoding the same CDR3. This sequence joins TRBV2 and TRBJ1-4, with a weak D call TRBD1 (5 bases). The length of the CDR3 is 13 residues. Germline CDR1 SNHLY, CDR2 FYNNEI. With 3 bases removed from V and 7 bases from J, the gap between germline ends came to 9 bases. Written as DNA, the CDR3 is TGTGCCAGCAGTGAGGGACGGGGTGAAAAACTGTTTTTT. It is translated as CASSEGRGEKLFF.

A note on this clone: The identical CDR3 is also encoded by other nucleotide sequences in the sample. The CDR3 nucleotides read TGTGCCAGCAGTTTCACGGGCGCCTACGAGCAGTACTTC. Its translation is CASSFTGAYEQYF. V gene TRBV27 combines with J gene TRBJ2-7; D gene ambiguous. From germline, CDR1 is MNHEY and CDR2 SMNVEV (reference sequence). V was pared by 3 bases and J by 2 bases, with 8 bases between. The CDR3 is made up of 13 amino acids.

The chain employs TRBV28 and TRBJ2-1; 10 nucleotides agree with TRBD2. Germline-derived CDR1 and CDR2 are MDHEN and SYDVKM. J gave up 6 bases and V 4 bases, and 6 bases lay outside the gene matches. This CDR3 contains 15 residues. CDR3 sequence reads: CASSYEREGLNEQFF. The CDR3 DNA follows: TGTGCCAGCAGTTATGAGCGGGAGGGCCTCAATGAGCAGTTCTTC.

This chain connects TRBV4-1 to TRBJ2-5, with 8 nucleotides matching TRBD1. The V and J ends lost 4 bases and 5 bases, in that order; junction bases with no gene match: 15. This CDR3 comprises 17 residues. Germline V gene lookup returns CDR1 MGHRA and CDR2 YSYEKL. CDR3 DNA sequence: TGCGCCAGCAGCCCCAGAAAGGGACAGGTGGCGGGGGAGACCCAGTACTTC. Translating it yields CASSPRKGQVAGETQYF.

This sequence joins TRBV7-9 and TRBJ1-5; 11 bases are shared with TRBD1. There are 14 residues in the CDR3. Germline V CDR1 and CDR2: SEHNR, FQNEAQ (reference sequence). V shed 4 bases and J 6 bases; nucleotides not matched to a gene: 2. The CDR3 DNA reads TGTGCCAGCAGCTCCGGACAGGGGGCTCAGCCCCAGCATTTT. It yields the protein CASSSGQGAQPQHF.

To note about this clone: In the same sample, other DNA sequences code for this CDR3. The rearrangement uses TRBV27 and TRBJ1-1; no definite D call. This CDR3 is built from 13 residues. The germline V and J ends were trimmed by 4 bases and 5 bases, with 11 bases remaining between them. Germline V gene lookup returns CDR1 MNHEY and CDR2 SMNVEV (reference sequence). This CDR3 is CASSSRVGTEAFF. CDR3 DNA sequence: TGTGCCAGCAGTTCCCGGGTCGGGACTGAAGCTTTCTTT.

The chain uses TRBV11-1 and TRBJ1-3; D gene ambiguous. There are 16 residues in the CDR3. CDR1 and CDR2 from the germline V gene are SGHAT and FQDESV (reference sequence). V gave up 0 bases and J gave up 0 bases, with 9 bases separating them. This CDR3 is CASSLAAYGSGNTIYF. The DNA of the CDR3 is TGTGCCAGCAGCTTAGCGGCATACGGCTCTGGAAACACCATATATTTT.

V gene TRBV5-8 combines with J gene TRBJ1-3; no reliable D call. Germline CDR1 is SGHTS and CDR2 is YDEGEE. The CDR3 extends over 15 amino acids. Trimming took 4 bases from V and 0 from J, leaving 11 bases between them. The CDR3 protein is CASSHVGLSGNTIYF. In DNA form, the CDR3 reads TGTGCCAGCAGCCACGTTGGCCTCTCTGGAAACACCATATATTTT.

As concerns this clone: This sample also contains other DNA sequences that code for the same CDR3. CDR3 sequence reads: CASRRGPMNTEAFF. The DNA for the CDR3 is TGTGCCAGCAGAAGAGGGCCCATGAACACTGAAGCTTTCTTT. This sequence joins TRBV6-4 and TRBJ1-1, with D unresolved. This CDR3 region has 14 residues. Trimming shortened V by 6 bases and J by 0 bases, and 11 bases separated the two germline ends. CDR1 MRHNA and CDR2 SNTAGT come from the germline V gene.

Comments on this clone: The identical CDR3 is also encoded by other nucleotide sequences in the sample. This chain joins TRBV4-3 and TRBJ1-3; D remains ambiguous. V dropped 0 bases and J dropped 1 base, with 7 bases sitting between them. This CDR3 is built from 15 residues. Germline loops: CDR1 LGHNA, CDR2 YSLEER. CDR3 DNA: TGCGCCAGCAGCCAAGACCGAGCATCTGGAAACACCATATATTTT. This sequence encodes CASSQDRASGNTIYF.

The gene calls are TRBV11-2 and TRBJ2-2, with 7 bases matching TRBD2. This CDR3 contains 14 residues. Germline loops: CDR1 SGHAT, CDR2 FQNNGV. With V trimmed by 3 bases and J by 6 bases, 4 bases remained unmatched. CDR3 sequence (DNA): TGTGCCAGCAGCTTTCGCGGGAGAGCCGGGGAGCTGTTTTTT. Translation: CASSFRGRAGELFF.

The CDR3 loop reads CSVESGTGAYEQYF. The CDR3 DNA sequence: TGCAGCGTTGAGAGTGGGACCGGTGCCTACGAGCAGTACTTC. V is TRBV29-1 and J is TRBJ2-7, with D possibly called TRBD1 or TRBD2 (5 bases each). V lost 3 bases and J lost 2, with 14 bases in between. The CDR3 is made up of 14 amino acids. Germline V lookup: CDR1 SQVTM, CDR2 ANQGSEA.

The chain employs TRBV12-5 and TRBJ2-1; no firm D call. V shed 4 bases and J shed 8 bases, with 15 bases lying between them. Per the germline V gene, CDR1 is LGHNT and CDR2 is FRNRAP. There are 14 residues in the CDR3. The CDR3 region has the DNA TGTGCTAGTGGTTCAGACTGGCGTGACGATGAGCAGTTCTTC. Encoded protein: CASGSDWRDDEQFF.